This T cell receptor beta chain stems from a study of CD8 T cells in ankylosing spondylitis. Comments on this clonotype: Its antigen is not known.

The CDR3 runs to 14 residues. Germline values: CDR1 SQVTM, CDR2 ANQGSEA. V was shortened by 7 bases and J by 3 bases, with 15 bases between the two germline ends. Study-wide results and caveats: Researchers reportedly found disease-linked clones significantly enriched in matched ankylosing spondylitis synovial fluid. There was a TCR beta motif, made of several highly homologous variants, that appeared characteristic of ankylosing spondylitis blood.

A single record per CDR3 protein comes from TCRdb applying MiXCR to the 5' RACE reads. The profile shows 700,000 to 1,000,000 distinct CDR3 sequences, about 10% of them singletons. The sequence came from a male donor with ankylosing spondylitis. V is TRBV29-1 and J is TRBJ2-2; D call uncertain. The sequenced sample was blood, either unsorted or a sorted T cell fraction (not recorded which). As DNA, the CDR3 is TGCAGCGCCCGGACCCTGTGGGACACCGGGGAGCTGTTTTTT. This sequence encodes CSARTLWDTGELFF.